One T cell receptor beta chain is described in this entry. These data come from a study of CD8 T cells in Susac syndrome. CDR3 length: 15 residues. V was pared by 8 bases and J by 4 bases, with 20 bases between. Germline V gene sequence: CDR1 MDHEN, CDR2 SYDVKM. The RNA, about 0.45 to 1 ug, was put through reverse transcription using random hexamers. A multiplex approach, immunoSEQ multiplex PCR, amplified TCR beta CDR3 across 54 Vbeta and 13 Jbeta. TCRdb passed the immunoSEQ multiplex PCR reads through MiXCR, listing each CDR3 protein once. This table holds approximately 70,000 distinct CDR3 sequences, roughly 94% found once. From blood CD8+ and CD4+ T cells, TCR beta sequences were generated.

The chain couples TRBV28 to TRBJ2-5, with D possibly being TRBD2 (7 bases). Specimen: CD8+ T cells from PBMCs. This TCR was recovered from a human donor with multiple sclerosis. The CDR3 DNA follows: TGTGCCAGCCTGAGGGGGGGCCAGTCGGGAGAGACCCAGTACTTC. Its protein product is CASLRGGQSGETQYF.